One sample yielded the 23 T cell receptor beta chains listed below, sequenced in a study of regulatory T cells in long-lasting Graves disease. Construction of the TCR beta libraries employed iRepertoire HTBI primers in conjunction with Arm-PCR of CDR3 regions. TCRdb used MiXCR to reprocess the multiplex PCR reads, holding one entry per CDR3 protein. The repertoire holds approximately 380,000 distinct CDR3 sequences, with about 20% as singletons. Documented time point: persistent/refractory GD, antithyroid drugs over 5 years with positive TRAb. From RNA extracted from PBMCs, the TCR library was made. The starting material was peripheral blood mononuclear cells (PBMCs), obtained when the disease was refractory, from a patient treated with antithyroid drugs. The source of these receptors is a female donor with Graves disease.

The V call is TRBV25-1, the J call TRBJ2-1, with 8 bases identical to TRBD1. In germline, CDR1 is MGHDK, CDR2 SYGVNS. The CDR3 spans 16 residues. Trimming cost V 4 bases and J 0 bases; bases outside gene matches: 5. CDR3 loop: CASSGTGGSSYNEQFF. DNA of the CDR3: TGTGCCAGCAGTGGTACAGGGGGTTCCTCCTACAATGAGCAGTTCTTC. The full variable domain, with the rest looked up from reference TRBV25-1 and TRBJ2-1, is EADIYQTPRYLVIGTGKKITLECSQTMGHDKMYWYQQDPGMELHLIHYSYGVNSTEKGDLSSESTVSRIRTEHFPLTLESARPSHTSQYLCASSGTGGSSYNEQFFGPGTRLTVL.

The chain couples TRBV20-1 to TRBJ2-7, with D perhaps TRBD1 (6 bases). CDR1 DFQATT and CDR2 SNEGSKA come from the germline V gene (reference sequence). Between the trimmed V and J ends, which lost 6 bases and 0 bases, there was a span of 15 bases. CDR3 length: 14 residues. The CDR3 nucleotides read TGCAGTGCGCTGGACAGTCCCGGCTCCTACGAGCAGTACTTC. Translated, it gives CSALDSPGSYEQYF.

This clonotype came up a few times. The chain recombines TRBV18 with TRBJ1-1, with 7 bases identical to TRBD1. Looked up from germline, CDR1 is KGHSH and CDR2 is LQKENI. The CDR3 has 14 residues. Losses at the gene ends were 4 bases for V and 5 bases for J; bases not matched to a gene: 7. As DNA, the CDR3 is TGTGCCAGCTCACGAACAGGGGATCGGACTGAAGCTTTCTTT. Residues: CASSRTGDRTEAFF.

Only a few counts were recorded for this clonotype. The chain is built from TRBV30 and TRBJ1-1, with a weak D call TRBD1 (5 bases). CDR3 length: 14 amino acids. CDR1 and CDR2 from the germline V gene are GTSNPN and SVGIG (reference sequence). Trimming took off 2 bases at V and 4 bases at J, with 14 bases between the two ends. CDR3 sequence reads: CAWSKAGRGTEAFF. The CDR3 region has the DNA TGTGCCTGGAGTAAGGCAGGGAGGGGCACTGAAGCTTTCTTT.

This clonotype was detected only a few times. The chain combines TRBV6-5 with TRBJ2-7; 11 bases match TRBD2. CDR3 length: 15 residues. Germline-derived CDR1 and CDR2 are MNHEY and SVGAGI. V shed 0 bases and J 7 bases; nucleotides not matched to a gene: 5. CDR3 region: CASSYSSGRAVEQYF. The CDR3 DNA follows: TGTGCCAGCAGTTACTCTAGCGGGAGGGCTGTTGAGCAGTACTTC.

The V gene is TRBV4-1, the J gene TRBJ2-2; no firm D call. Germline assignment: CDR1 MGHRA and CDR2 YSYEKL. This CDR3 has 15 residues. Trimming left V 7 bases short and J 4 bases short, with 16 bases between. The CDR3 sequence: CASMPLGESTGELFF. The CDR3 DNA reads TGCGCCAGCATGCCTTTGGGCGAAAGCACCGGGGAGCTGTTTTTT.

This clonotype has a single count. J is TRBJ2-1 and V is TRBV10-1, with a weak D call TRBD2 (6 bases). This CDR3 has 16 residues. Per germline, CDR1 WNHNN and CDR2 SYGVQD (reference sequence). V was cut by 5 bases and J by 2 bases, with 16 bases left in between. The CDR3 DNA reads as TGCGCCAGCAGTTGCTTTACAAGACTAGCCTACAATGAGCAGTTCTTC. Protein sequence: CASSCFTRLAYNEQFF.

The chain employs TRBV28 and TRBJ2-7, with 7 bases matching TRBD1. The V and J ends lost 5 bases and 4 bases, in that order; junction bases with no gene match: 17. This CDR3 region has 17 residues. Germline values: CDR1 MDHEN, CDR2 SYDVKM. In DNA form, the CDR3 reads TGTGCCAGCAGTAGATACAGGGGAGCGGTCATCTCATACGAGCAGTACTTC. The encoded protein is CASSRYRGAVISYEQYF.

This clonotype was seen ten or more times. The CDR3: CSARERVRTGGNQPQHF. The CDR3 DNA is TGCAGTGCTAGAGAACGGGTCCGGACAGGGGGCAATCAGCCCCAGCATTTT. The chain employs TRBV20-1 and TRBJ1-5, with TRBD1 identical over 9 bases. Per germline, CDR1 DFQATT and CDR2 SNEGSKA (reference sequence). Trimming at V came to 0 bases and at J to 2 bases, leaving 8 bases not matched to a gene. CDR3 size: 17 residues.

The V call is TRBV10-2, the J call TRBJ2-7, with D unclear. CDR1 WSHSY and CDR2 SAAADI come from the germline V gene. The CDR3 loop spans 15 amino acids. V shed 0 bases and J shed 0 bases, with 9 bases lying between them. CDR3 bases: TGCGCCAGCAGTGAGTCGGGGTTTAGCTCCTACGAGCAGTACTTC. Its translation is CASSESGFSSYEQYF.

This sequence joins TRBV27 and TRBJ2-3; 8 bases match TRBD1. CDR1 and CDR2 (germline): MNHEY, SMNVEV (reference sequence). The V gene end was trimmed by 2 bases and the J gene end by 4 bases; junction bases not matched to a gene: 2. The CDR3 runs to 14 residues. The CDR3 loop reads CASSLQGAPDTQYF. CDR3 nucleotides: TGTGCCAGCAGTTTACAGGGGGCGCCAGATACGCAGTATTTT.

This sequence joins TRBV5-4 and TRBJ1-4; D remains ambiguous. The CDR3 spans 13 residues. The germline V gene encodes CDR1 SGHNT and CDR2 YYREEE (reference sequence). The V gene lost 0 bases and the J gene lost 3 bases, with 3 bases spanning the gap. CDR3: CASSLEPNEKLFF. Written as DNA, the CDR3 is TGTGCCAGCAGCTTGGAACCTAATGAAAAACTGTTTTTT.

The table lists this clonotype with many counts. This chain joins TRBV7-9 and TRBJ2-5, with 13 bases fitting TRBD2. Germline loops: CDR1 SEHNR, CDR2 FQNEAQ (reference sequence). CDR3 length: 19 residues. V gave up 5 bases and J gave up 2 bases; unmatched junction bases: 14. CDR3 in amino acids: CASSGRQPTSGRLQETQYF. In nucleotides, the CDR3 is TGTGCCAGCAGCGGCCGACAGCCGACTAGCGGGAGGTTGCAAGAGACCCAGTACTTC. The full variable domain, with the rest looked up from reference TRBV7-9 and TRBJ2-5, is DTGVSQNPRHKITKRGQNVTFRCDPISEHNRLYWYRQTLGQGPEFLTYFQNEAQLEKSRLLSDRFSAERPKGSFSTLEIQRTEQGDSAMYLCASSGRQPTSGRLQETQYFGPGTRLLVL.

V and J are TRBV7-2 and TRBJ2-5; D ambiguous. Per germline, CDR1 SGHTA and CDR2 FQGNSA. The V end lost 3 bases, the J end lost 5 bases, and 7 bases lay between the germline ends. This CDR3 is 12 amino acids long. CDR3 coding DNA: TGTGCCAGCAGCTTTTTGGCGGAGACCCAGTACTTC. Protein sequence: CASSFLAETQYF. Full variable domain (outside the CDR3, taken from reference TRBV7-2 and TRBJ2-5): GAGVSQSPSNKVTEKGKDVELRCDPISGHTALYWYRQSLGQGLEFLIYFQGNSAPDKSGLPSDRFSAERTGGSVSTLTIQRTQQEDSAVYLCASSFLAETQYFGPGTRLLVL.

V and J are TRBV11-2 and TRBJ2-7; TRBD2 might be the D (6 bases). From germline, CDR1 is SGHAT and CDR2 FQNNGV. The V and J ends lost 0 bases and 4 bases respectively, with 10 bases between them. The length of the CDR3 is 14 residues. The CDR3 loop is CASSLELRGYEQYF. CDR3 nucleotides: TGTGCCAGCAGCTTAGAGCTTCGGGGGTACGAGCAGTACTTC.

This chain joins TRBV6-5 and TRBJ2-7, with D possibly TRBD2 on 7 matching bases. Germline lookup yields CDR1 MNHEY and CDR2 SVGAGI. This CDR3 has 15 amino acids. V lost 0 bases, J lost 6 bases, and 15 bases lay in between. This CDR3 is CASSYSGGVPSEQYF. Here the CDR3 DNA reads TGTGCCAGCAGTTACTCAGGGGGGGTCCCGTCCGAGCAGTACTTC.

This chain connects TRBV28 to TRBJ1-2; D ambiguous. V was pared by 6 bases and J by 1 base, with 6 bases between. There are 12 residues in the CDR3. CDR1 is MDHEN, CDR2 SYDVKM, per germline. The CDR3 DNA sequence: TGTGCCAGCAGATTTCTTAACTATGGCTACACCTTC. Amino acids: CASRFLNYGYTF.

This chain connects TRBV30 to TRBJ2-2; 7 positions agree with TRBD1. The junction had 5 bases not matched to a gene; V was cut back by 2 bases and J by 2 bases. Per the germline V gene, CDR1 is GTSNPN and CDR2 is SVGIG (reference sequence). CDR3 length: 15 amino acids. CDR3 nucleotide sequence: TGTGCCTGGAGTCCCCGGGACAGAAACACCGGGGAGCTGTTTTTT. It encodes CAWSPRDRNTGELFF.

J is TRBJ1-4 and V is TRBV29-1; possibly TRBD1 for D (6 bases). Trimming took 5 bases from V and 7 from J, leaving 11 bases between them. Germline V gives CDR1 SQVTM, CDR2 ANQGSEA. This CDR3 is 12 amino acids long. The CDR3 DNA reads as TGCAGCGTTCGGGGGCTGGGTGAAAAACTGTTTTTT. Its translation: CSVRGLGEKLFF.

The sample holds many counts of this clonotype. The chain links TRBV20-1 to TRBJ1-2, with a tentative D call TRBD1 (5 bases). There are 11 residues in the CDR3. Looked up from germline, CDR1 is DFQATT and CDR2 is SNEGSKA (reference sequence). Trimming cost V 4 bases and J 4 bases, with 7 bases left between them. The CDR3 DNA follows: TGCAGTGCTAAAGGGGCCTATGGCTACACCTTC. Its translation: CSAKGAYGYTF.

This clonotype was recorded many times. This sequence joins TRBV30 and TRBJ2-7, with 8 bases aligning to TRBD1. The CDR3 length is 11 residues. Germline V gene sequence: CDR1 GTSNPN, CDR2 SVGIG (reference sequence). Trimming removed 8 bases from V and 7 bases from J; junction bases left unmatched: 7. In DNA form, the CDR3 reads TGTGCCGGCGGACAGGGACGGGAGCAGTACTTC. Residues: CAGGQGREQYF.

Turning to this clonotype: Being one base from a much bigger clone, this may be a read error. This sequence joins TRBV6-2 or TRBV6-3 and TRBJ2-7; no reliable D call. The ends were cut back, 4 bases at V and 3 bases at J, with 16 bases in the middle. Germline assignment: CDR1 MNHEY and CDR2 SVGEGT. The CDR3 runs 15 residues. CDR3 amino acids: CASSSSTTLFYEQYF. The DNA of the CDR3 is TGTGCCAGCAGTTCGTCTACGACACTCTTCTACGAGCAGTACTTC.

This clonotype turned up a few times. The chain joins TRBV7-9 to TRBJ1-1; D ambiguous. In germline, CDR1 is SEHNR, CDR2 FQNEAQ (reference sequence). V was shortened by 0 bases and J by 0 bases, with 8 bases between the two germline ends. CDR3 size: 15 residues. Written as DNA, the CDR3 is TGTGCCAGCAGCTTAGCAGGAGAACTGAACACTGAAGCTTTCTTT. Its translation: CASSLAGELNTEAFF.